The T cell receptor (beta chain) described here comes from a study of blood T cell repertoires in COVID-19. Overall study context: PBMCs, B-cell-depleted T cells, or T cells provided the cDNA or gDNA that made up the material.

Authors' data handling: Amplification from reference gene primers served as the basis for estimated nucleated cell counts. The method was immunoSEQ multiplex PCR; TCRdb's version includes in-frame clones alone and lacks a portion of them. Clone size and the V and J calls come from that table; the DNA yielded D and trimming. This sample yields 130,000 to 150,000 clones, of which approximately 85% are seen a single time; approximately 1.8% belongs to the top ten. V shed 5 bases and J 1 base; nucleotides not matched to a gene: 10. CDR3 length equals 17 residues. The germline CDR1 and CDR2 sequences are SEHNR and FQNEAQ (reference sequence).

Sequencing used peripheral blood. The chain uses TRBV7-9 and TRBJ1-2; TRBD1 matches at 10 bases. The source of this sequence is a man in his 70s with acute or convalescent COVID-19. The CDR3 region has the DNA TGTGCCAGCAGCCAGTGGACAGGGGGAAGGGGTAACTATGGCTACACCTTC. Protein: CASSQWTGGRGNYGYTF.